The TCR beta chain described here comes from a study of T cells after yellow fever vaccination. Whole-study findings and limits: Reappearing after the booster were most of the clones from primary vaccination (96% CD4, 88% CD8). The study found a weaker secondary response that peaked faster, day 5 versus 15.

Many counts were recorded for this clonotype. The target antigen is unknown. The CDR3 totals 15 residues. CDR1 and CDR2 from the germline V gene are SGHRS and YFSETQ. With 4 bases clipped from V and 3 bases from J, the junction kept 8 bases outside the gene matches. TCRdb passed the 5' RACE reads through MiXCR, listing each CDR3 protein once. The sample lists 250,000 or so distinct CDR3 sequences, 3.6% occurring once. This receptor was identified in a man in his late teens or twenties who received the YFV17D yellow fever vaccine. This chain joins TRBV5-1 and TRBJ2-3; 7 bases map to TRBD2. The sample was PBMCs, taken 15 days after the yellow fever booster vaccination. This CDR3 reads CASSQISGGTDTQYF. The DNA of the CDR3 is TGCGCCAGCAGCCAGATTTCGGGGGGTACAGATACGCAGTATTTT.